This is a list of T cell receptor beta chains from one sample in a study of shared clonotypes between healthy human individuals. Sequenced by immunoSEQ multiplex PCR; TCRdb stores in-frame clones only, minus some. The sample holds around 600,000 clones, roughly 97% seen once. The sample comprised naive CD4+ T cells sorted from blood. The receptors here all came from a woman aged 25 to 39 in good health. The conserved cysteine and the conserved F or W are not part of the CDR3 here. Fields, in order: V gene, clone size, J gene, CDR3 protein. Part of the rows lack a size; the others show once, few, many or a class for expanded clones.

v_gene: TRBV28; abundance: .; j_gene: TRBJ2-1; CDR3aa: ASRRAGGLALPGNEQF
v_gene: TRBV28; abundance: .; j_gene: TRBJ2-2; CDR3aa: ASSSGANTGELF
v_gene: TRBV30; abundance: .; j_gene: TRBJ2-7; CDR3aa: AWSATGSPYEQY
v_gene: TRBV29-1; abundance: .; j_gene: TRBJ2-3; CDR3aa: SVSDARRADTQY
v_gene: TRBV14; abundance: .; j_gene: TRBJ1-4; CDR3aa: ASSQDQGALNEKLF
v_gene: TRBV28; abundance: .; j_gene: TRBJ1-4; CDR3aa: ASSFGGQSTSNEKLF
v_gene: TRBV7-2; abundance: .; j_gene: TRBJ2-7; CDR3aa: ASSLYSGSSYEQY
v_gene: TRBV7-2; abundance: .; j_gene: TRBJ1-3; CDR3aa: ASTLTGRVGNTIY
v_gene: TRBV7-3; abundance: .; j_gene: TRBJ2-3; CDR3aa: ASSLRRASDTQY
v_gene: TRBV5-1; abundance: .; j_gene: TRBJ2-1; CDR3aa: ASSFDGSYNEQF
v_gene: TRBV10-3; abundance: .; j_gene: TRBJ1-3; CDR3aa: AISGQGAGNTIY
v_gene: TRBV14; abundance: .; j_gene: TRBJ1-5; CDR3aa: ASSHTSGAGNQPQH
v_gene: TRBV11-2; abundance: .; j_gene: TRBJ2-7; CDR3aa: ASSGTSGSSYEQY
v_gene: TRBV7-2; abundance: .; j_gene: TRBJ2-1; CDR3aa: ASSPRGSSYNEQF
v_gene: TRBV28; abundance: .; j_gene: TRBJ1-2; CDR3aa: ASSRRGYYGYT
v_gene: TRBV28; abundance: .; j_gene: TRBJ2-1; CDR3aa: ASSLEGTLGSEQF
v_gene: TRBV30; abundance: .; j_gene: TRBJ1-1; CDR3aa: AWSVGGQGVTEAF
v_gene: TRBV28; abundance: .; j_gene: TRBJ1-2; CDR3aa: ASTGTDYGYT
v_gene: TRBV11-2; abundance: few; j_gene: TRBJ2-7; CDR3aa: ASTEPPAYEQY
v_gene: TRBV5-4; abundance: .; j_gene: TRBJ2-7; CDR3aa: ASSLVGQGSYEQY
v_gene: TRBV7-9; abundance: .; j_gene: TRBJ2-7; CDR3aa: ASRGLADEQY
v_gene: TRBV28; abundance: .; j_gene: TRBJ1-1; CDR3aa: ASSFGRGPVNTEAF
v_gene: TRBV29-1; abundance: .; j_gene: TRBJ2-5; CDR3aa: SVESGVQETQY
v_gene: TRBV4-1; abundance: .; j_gene: TRBJ2-6; CDR3aa: ASSHAGTLGVLT